Each of the 13 T cell receptor beta chains below was sequenced from the same sample in a study of cytomegalovirus exposure and HLA in healthy donors. The PCR made use of 60 Vbeta and 13 Jbeta primers. Assay used: immunoSEQ multiplex PCR; TCRdb lists only in-frame clones, some missing. The sample has about 200,000 clones; about 75% are singletons. The specimen was PBMCs. The source is a man aged 18 to 30 in good health and CMV-seronegative.

This clone appeared once. V is TRBV27 and J is TRBJ2-7; 7 bases agree with TRBD2. The V and J ends lost 8 bases and 1 base, in that order; junction bases with no gene match: 8. This CDR3 comprises 14 residues. The germline CDR1 and CDR2 sequences are MNHEY and SMNVEV (reference sequence). The CDR3 region has the DNA TGTGCCAGCTCGTGGGGGAGGGGATCCTACGAGCAGTACTTC. This sequence encodes CASSWGRGSYEQYF.

The gene calls are TRBV4-2 and TRBJ1-1; 8 bases agree with TRBD1. With V trimmed by 1 base and J by 1 base, 2 bases remained unmatched. CDR1 and CDR2 from the germline V gene are LGHNA and YNFKEQ. The CDR3 is 15 residues long. The CDR3 region has the DNA TGTGCCAGCAGCCAAGGTCAGGGGGCGAACACTGAAGCTTTCTTT. Translating it yields CASSQGQGANTEAFF.

V is TRBV29-1 and J is TRBJ2-7; possible D gene TRBD2, 6 bases. CDR1 is SQVTM, CDR2 ANQGSEA, per germline. The CDR3 loop spans 16 amino acids. The V end was cut by 3 bases, the J end by 3 bases, with 21 bases between. The DNA for the CDR3 is TGCAGCGTTGAGGGCCCTTCCGGGGGAACCCTCTACGAGCAGTACTTC. Translated, it gives CSVEGPSGGTLYEQYF.

In this sample, this clone turned up a few times. The CDR3 spells CASSPSGGRANNEQFF. CDR3 nucleotides: TGTGCCAGTTCCCCGAGTGGCGGGAGGGCCAACAATGAGCAGTTCTTC. The chain couples TRBV19 to TRBJ2-1; TRBD2 agrees at 9 bases. This CDR3 is built from 16 residues. Germline V lookup: CDR1 LNHDA, CDR2 SQIVND (reference sequence). After removal of 8 bases from V and 5 bases from J, the junction contained 13 bases not matched to a gene.

The chain employs TRBV19 and TRBJ2-5; D gene ambiguous. The CDR3 loop spans 13 amino acids. V was cut by 3 bases and J by 1 base, with 6 bases left in between. Germline CDR1 is LNHDA and CDR2 is SQIVND (reference sequence). The CDR3 reads CASSISIQETQYF. CDR3 in DNA: TGTGCCAGTAGTATTTCCATCCAAGAGACCCAGTACTTC.

In this sample, this clone turned up a few times. The rearrangement links TRBV28 to TRBJ2-6; D is perhaps TRBD2 (6 bases). The CDR3 extends over 16 amino acids. CDR1 and CDR2 from the germline V gene are MDHEN and SYDVKM. V was clipped by 3 bases and J by 0 bases, with 9 bases between them. CDR3 nucleotides: TGTGCCAGCAGTTTGGGCGGGACCTCTGGGGCCAACGTCCTGACTTTC. Its protein product is CASSLGGTSGANVLTF.

This chain joins TRBV30 and TRBJ1-4, with 7 bases that match TRBD1. CDR1 and CDR2 (germline): GTSNPN, SVGIG (reference sequence). With V trimmed by 7 bases and J by 5 bases, 7 bases remained unmatched. This CDR3 region has 13 residues. CDR3 in amino acids: CALLDRRNEKLFF. The DNA for the CDR3 is TGTGCCTTGTTGGACAGGCGGAATGAAAAACTGTTTTTT.

This clone has just a few counts. The rearrangement joins TRBV30 to TRBJ2-3, with TRBD1 as a possible D gene (6 bases). The germline CDR1 and CDR2 sequences are GTSNPN and SVGIG (reference sequence). Trimming shortened V by 3 bases and J by 0 bases, and 13 bases separated the two germline ends. This CDR3 is 15 amino acids long. CDR3 DNA: TGTGCCTGGAGGACAGGCAGCCGGAGCACAGATACGCAGTATTTT. As protein: CAWRTGSRSTDTQYF. Full variable domain (remainder filled in from reference TRBV30 and TRBJ2-3): SQTIHQWPATLVQPVGSPLSLECTVEGTSNPNLYWYRQAAGRGLQLLFYSVGIGQISSEVPQNLSASRPQDRQFILSSKKLLLSDSGFYLCAWRTGSRSTDTQYFGPGTRLTVL.

As DNA, the CDR3 is TGTGCCAGCAGTCCAACCTCGACACCCTCCTACGAGCAGTACTTC. Its protein product is CASSPTSTPSYEQYF. This chain joins TRBV6-5 and TRBJ2-7; no clear D gene. Trimming took off 5 bases at V and 0 bases at J, with 14 bases between the two ends. Germline CDR1 and CDR2: MNHEY and SVGAGI. There are 15 residues in the CDR3.

The V and J genes are TRBV2 and TRBJ2-2; 8 positions match TRBD1. The CDR3 is made up of 15 amino acids. With 4 bases clipped from V and 6 bases from J, the junction kept 7 bases outside the gene matches. The V gene's germline CDR1 is SNHLY and CDR2 FYNNEI. CDR3 DNA sequence: TGTGCCAGCAGTGTGCAGGGGGCGCAGGCCGGGGAGCTGTTTTTT. This codes for CASSVQGAQAGELFF.

This clone has just one count. The chain carries TRBV7-2 and TRBJ1-2, with 12 nucleotides matching TRBD1. The germline V gene has CDR1 SGHTA and CDR2 FQGNSA. V was pared by 1 base and J by 2 bases, with 5 bases of the junction left unmatched. This CDR3 contains 17 residues. In DNA form, the CDR3 reads TGTGCCAGCAGCTTAGTAGGGACAGGGGGCCAGAACTATGGCTACACCTTC. Translating it yields CASSLVGTGGQNYGYTF.

V gene TRBV5-4 combines with J gene TRBJ2-7; 9 positions agree with TRBD2. The CDR3 totals 15 residues. The junction had 9 bases not matched to a gene; V was cut back by 5 bases and J by 3 bases. From germline, CDR1 is SGHNT and CDR2 YYREEE (reference sequence). The CDR3 sequence: CASSSSGNTIYEQYF. The DNA for the CDR3 is TGTGCCAGCAGTTCTAGCGGGAATACCATCTACGAGCAGTACTTC.

Regarding this clone: Other DNA sequences in this sample translate to the same CDR3. This sequence joins TRBV9 and TRBJ2-2; 10 nucleotides line up with TRBD2. Germline trimming cut 2 bases from V and 2 bases from J; bases unmatched to any gene: 9. The CDR3 spans 18 residues. The germline CDR1 and CDR2 sequences are SGDLS and YYNGEE. CDR3 sequence: CASSVAISGGINTGELFF. The CDR3 bases are TGTGCCAGCAGCGTGGCGATTAGCGGGGGGATAAACACCGGGGAGCTGTTTTTT.